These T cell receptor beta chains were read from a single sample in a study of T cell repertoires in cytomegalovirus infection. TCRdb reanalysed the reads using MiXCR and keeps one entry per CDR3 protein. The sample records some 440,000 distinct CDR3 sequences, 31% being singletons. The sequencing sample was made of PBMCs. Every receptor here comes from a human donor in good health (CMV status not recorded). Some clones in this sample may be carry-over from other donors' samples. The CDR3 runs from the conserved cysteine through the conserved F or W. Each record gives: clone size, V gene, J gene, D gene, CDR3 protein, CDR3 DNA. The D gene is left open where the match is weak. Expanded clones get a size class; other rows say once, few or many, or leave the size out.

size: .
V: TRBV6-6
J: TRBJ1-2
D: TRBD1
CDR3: CASTEDRGNYGYTF
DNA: TGTGCCAGCACCGAGGACAGGGGGAACTATGGCTACACCTTC

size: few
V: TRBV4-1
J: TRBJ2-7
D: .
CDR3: CASSQVDGSSYEQYF
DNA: TGCGCCAGCAGCCAAGTAGATGGGAGCTCCTACGAGCAGTACTTC

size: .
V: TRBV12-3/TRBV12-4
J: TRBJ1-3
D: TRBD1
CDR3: CASSFRQGTLPGNTIYF
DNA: TGTGCCAGCAGTTTCCGACAGGGAACTCTCCCTGGAAACACCATATATTTT

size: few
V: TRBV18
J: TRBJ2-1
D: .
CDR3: CASSPRERNEQFF
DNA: TGTGCCAGCTCACCACGGGAGCGAAACGAGCAGTTCTTC

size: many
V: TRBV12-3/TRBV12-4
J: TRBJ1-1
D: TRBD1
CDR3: CASRSRDRDTEAFF
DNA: TGTGCCAGCAGGTCCCGGGACAGGGACACTGAAGCTTTCTTT

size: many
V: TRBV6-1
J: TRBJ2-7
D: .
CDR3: CASQNRPVYEQYF
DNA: TGTGCCAGCCAGAATCGTCCGGTCTACGAGCAGTACTTC

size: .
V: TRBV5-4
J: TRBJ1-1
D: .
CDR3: CASSTQTVNTEAFF
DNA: TGTGCCAGCAGTACACAGACAGTGAACACTGAAGCTTTCTTT

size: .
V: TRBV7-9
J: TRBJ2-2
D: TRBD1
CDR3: CASSPSTGFTGELFF
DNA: TGTGCCAGCAGCCCGTCGACAGGGTTCACCGGGGAGCTGTTTTTT

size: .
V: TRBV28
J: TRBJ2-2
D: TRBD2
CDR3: CDSIAGVGELFF
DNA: TGTGACAGCATAGCGGGGGTCGGGGAGCTGTTTTTT

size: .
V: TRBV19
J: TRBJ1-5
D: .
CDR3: CASSMQSGRALIHQPQHF
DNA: TGTGCCAGTAGTATGCAGTCGGGGAGGGCCCTTATCCATCAGCCCCAGCATTTT

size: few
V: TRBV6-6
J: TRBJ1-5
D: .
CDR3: CASRSGGDSNQPQHF
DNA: TGTGCCAGTCGATCGGGAGGGGATAGCAATCAGCCCCAGCATTTT

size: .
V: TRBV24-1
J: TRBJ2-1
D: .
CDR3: CATSPTGNKQFF
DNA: TGTGCCACCAGTCCAACAGGAAATAAGCAGTTCTTC

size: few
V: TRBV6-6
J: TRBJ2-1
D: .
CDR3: CASSYPAGPVDEQFF
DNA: TGTGCCAGCAGTTACCCAGCAGGTCCGGTGGATGAGCAGTTCTTC

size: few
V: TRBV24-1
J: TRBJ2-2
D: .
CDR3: CATSDLGTGSGNTGELFF
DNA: TGTGCCACCAGTGATTTGGGGACGGGATCGGGGAACACCGGGGAGCTGTTTTTT

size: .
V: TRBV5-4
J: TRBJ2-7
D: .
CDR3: CASSRDLIYEQCF
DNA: TGTGCCAGCAGCCGGGACCTGATATACGAGCAGTGCTTC

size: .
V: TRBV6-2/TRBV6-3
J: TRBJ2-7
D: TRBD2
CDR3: CASTLGLAETRPHYEQYF
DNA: TGTGCCAGCACCCTGGGACTAGCAGAGACTCGGCCCCACTACGAGCAGTACTTC

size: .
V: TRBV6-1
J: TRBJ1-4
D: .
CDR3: CASSVRRGSFGATNEKLFF
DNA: TGTGCCAGCAGTGTGAGAAGGGGGTCATTTGGGGCAACTAATGAAAAACTGTTTTTT

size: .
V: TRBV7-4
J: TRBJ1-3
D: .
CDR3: CASSPQAPPDPIYF
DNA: TGTGCCAGCAGCCCCCAGGCCCCTCCGGACCCCATATATTTT

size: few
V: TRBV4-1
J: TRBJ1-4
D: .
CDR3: CASSQDQDSNEKLFF
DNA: TGCGCCAGCAGCCAAGACCAGGACAGTAATGAAAAACTGTTTTTT

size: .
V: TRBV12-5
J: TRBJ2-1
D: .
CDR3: CASAPSPFNEQFF
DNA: TGTGCTAGTGCCCCTAGTCCCTTCAATGAGCAGTTCTTC

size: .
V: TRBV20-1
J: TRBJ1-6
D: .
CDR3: CSAREVANSPLHF
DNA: TGCAGTGCTAGGGAGGTGGCTAATTCACCCCTCCACTTT

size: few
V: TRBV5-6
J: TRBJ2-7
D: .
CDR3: CASSLVKSYEQYF
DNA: TGTGCCAGCAGCTTGGTCAAATCCTACGAGCAGTACTTC

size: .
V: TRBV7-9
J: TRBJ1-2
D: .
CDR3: CASSPRGSHGYTF
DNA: TGTGCCAGCAGCCCCCGGGGGAGCCATGGCTACACCTTC

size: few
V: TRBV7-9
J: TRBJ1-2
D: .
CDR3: CASSLVPGDGYTF
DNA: TGTGCCAGCAGCTTAGTTCCAGGGGATGGCTACACCTTC

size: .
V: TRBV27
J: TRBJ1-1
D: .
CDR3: CASSFMGGTEAFF
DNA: TGTGCCAGCAGTTTTATGGGGGGCACTGAAGCTTTCTTT

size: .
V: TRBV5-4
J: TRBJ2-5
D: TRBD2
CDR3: CASSLPGTSEAETQYF
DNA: TGTGCCAGCAGCTTGCCCGGGACTAGCGAGGCGGAGACCCAGTACTTC

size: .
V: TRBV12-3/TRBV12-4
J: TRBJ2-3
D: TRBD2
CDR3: CASSLRGGAKDTQYF
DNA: TGTGCCAGCAGTTTACGCGGGGGGGCCAAAGATACGCAGTATTTT

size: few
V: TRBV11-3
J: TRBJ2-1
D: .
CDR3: CASSLGPAQQFF
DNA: TGTGCCAGCAGCCTAGGCCCAGCGCAGCAGTTCTTC

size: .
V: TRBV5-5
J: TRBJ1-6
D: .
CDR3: CASSLEADLQSPLHF
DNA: TGTGCCAGCAGTCTTGAAGCGGACCTGCAATCACCCCTCCACTTT

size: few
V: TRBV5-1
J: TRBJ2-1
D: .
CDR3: CASSLAVVSYNEQFF
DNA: TGCGCCAGCAGCTTGGCGGTAGTCTCCTACAATGAGCAGTTCTTC

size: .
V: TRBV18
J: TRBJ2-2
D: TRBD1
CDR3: CASSPGQGWSGELFF
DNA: TGTGCCAGCTCACCAGGACAGGGATGGTCCGGGGAGCTGTTTTTT

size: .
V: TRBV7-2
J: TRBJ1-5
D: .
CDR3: CASSLRREGDQPQHF
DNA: TGTGCCAGCAGCTTAAGGAGGGAGGGAGATCAGCCCCAGCATTTT

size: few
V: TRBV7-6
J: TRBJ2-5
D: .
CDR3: CASSLGTAEKETQYF
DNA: TGTGCCAGCAGCTTAGGGACAGCGGAAAAAGAGACCCAGTACTTC

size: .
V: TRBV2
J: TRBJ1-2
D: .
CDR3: CASSNVGVGGNYGYTF
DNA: TGTGCCAGCAGTAATGTGGGTGTCGGTGGGAACTATGGCTACACCTTC

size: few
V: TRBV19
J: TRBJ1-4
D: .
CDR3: CASSTGWNEKLFF
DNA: TGTGCCAGTAGTACCGGATGGAATGAAAAACTGTTTTTT

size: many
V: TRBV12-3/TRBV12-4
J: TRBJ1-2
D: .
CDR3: CASSPTRGDPLFPINYGYTF
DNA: TGTGCCAGCAGTCCCACACGAGGTGACCCCTTATTCCCAATCAACTATGGCTACACCTTC

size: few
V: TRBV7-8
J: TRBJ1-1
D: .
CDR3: CASSLGSGGLDTEAFF
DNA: TGTGCCAGCAGCTTAGGTAGCGGGGGGCTAGACACTGAAGCTTTCTTT

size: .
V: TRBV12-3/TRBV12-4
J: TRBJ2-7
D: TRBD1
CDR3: CATGQGREQYF
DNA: TGTGCCACCGGACAGGGACGGGAGCAGTACTTC

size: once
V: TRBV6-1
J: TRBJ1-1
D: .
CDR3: CASSYGRATNTEAFF
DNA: TGTGCCAGCAGTTATGGCAGGGCGACGAACACTGAAGCTTTCTTT

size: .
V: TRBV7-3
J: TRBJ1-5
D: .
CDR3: CASSLDGARGQPQHF
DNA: TGTGCCAGCAGCTTGGACGGGGCGCGGGGGCAGCCCCAGCATTTT

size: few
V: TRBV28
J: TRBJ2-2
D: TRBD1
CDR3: CASRKQGANTGELFF
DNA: TGTGCCAGCAGGAAGCAGGGGGCGAACACCGGGGAGCTGTTTTTT

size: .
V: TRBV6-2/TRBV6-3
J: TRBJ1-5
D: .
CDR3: CASSYSVITREQPQHF
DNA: TGTGCCAGCAGTTACTCGGTAATAACTCGGGAGCAGCCCCAGCATTTT

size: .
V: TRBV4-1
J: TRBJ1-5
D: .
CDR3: CASSQVFGRALQFNQPQHF
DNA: TGCGCCAGCAGCCAAGTCTTCGGTCGGGCCCTACAATTCAATCAGCCCCAGCATTTT

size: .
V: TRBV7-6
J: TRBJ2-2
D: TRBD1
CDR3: CASSSRGLRAGELFF
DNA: TGTGCCAGCAGCTCCAGGGGGCTGCGTGCCGGGGAGCTGTTTTTT

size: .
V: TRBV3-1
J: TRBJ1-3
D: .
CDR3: CASSQIGTGNTIYF
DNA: TGTGCCAGCAGCCAAATCGGGACAGGAAACACCATATATTTT

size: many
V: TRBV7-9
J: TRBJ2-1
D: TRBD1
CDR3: CASIPGGPFYNEQFF
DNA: TGTGCCAGCATACCAGGGGGACCATTCTACAATGAGCAGTTCTTC